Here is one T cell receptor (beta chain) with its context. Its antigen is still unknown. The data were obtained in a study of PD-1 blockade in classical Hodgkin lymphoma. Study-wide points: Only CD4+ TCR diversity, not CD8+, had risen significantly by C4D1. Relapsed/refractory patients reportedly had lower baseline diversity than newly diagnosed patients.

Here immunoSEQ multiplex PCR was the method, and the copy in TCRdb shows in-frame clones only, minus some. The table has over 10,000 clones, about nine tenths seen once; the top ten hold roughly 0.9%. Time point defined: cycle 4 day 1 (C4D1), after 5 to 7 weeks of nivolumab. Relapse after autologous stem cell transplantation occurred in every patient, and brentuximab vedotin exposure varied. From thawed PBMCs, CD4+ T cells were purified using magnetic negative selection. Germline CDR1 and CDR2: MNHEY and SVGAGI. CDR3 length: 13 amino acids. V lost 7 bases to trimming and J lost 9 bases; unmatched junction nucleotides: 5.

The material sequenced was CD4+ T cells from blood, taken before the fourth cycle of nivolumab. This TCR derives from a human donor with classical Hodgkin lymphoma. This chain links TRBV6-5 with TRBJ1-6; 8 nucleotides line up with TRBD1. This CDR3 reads CASTAGGFSPLHF. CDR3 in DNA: TGTGCCAGCACCGCAGGGGGCTTTTCACCCCTCCACTTT.